The clone carrying this T cell receptor (beta chain) came up a few times. Its antigen is as yet unknown. The data derive from a study of cytomegalovirus exposure and HLA in healthy donors. Study summary: Some 85 million unique TCRs, all from HLA-typed donors, were included in an early release of the data. Findings and limits, study-wide: Later on, a genetic analysis was performed. It linked a missense variant in DCLRE1C with V- and J-gene trimming of TCR beta. TRBV6-2, TRBV6-3 and other indistinguishable V segments were excluded. Data from an earlier analysis indicated that most TCR beta V segments were productive either about 87% or about 30% of the time.

PCR was performed using 60 Vbeta and 13 Jbeta primers. Measured with immunoSEQ multiplex PCR; TCRdb has only the in-frame clones, and not every one. The sample consists of some 100,000 clones, roughly four fifths of them appearing once. Germline loops: CDR1 SGHTS, CDR2 YDEGEE. The CDR3 covers 12 residues. Deletions cut 4 bases from V and 6 bases from J, with 10 bases between. The sample was PBMCs. The origin of this receptor is a male donor in good health and CMV-seropositive. This chain connects TRBV5-8 to TRBJ1-1; D is perhaps TRBD1 (6 bases). CDR3 bases: TGTGCCAGCAGCACGTGGACAGCTGAAGCTTTCTTT. This codes for CASSTWTAEAFF.